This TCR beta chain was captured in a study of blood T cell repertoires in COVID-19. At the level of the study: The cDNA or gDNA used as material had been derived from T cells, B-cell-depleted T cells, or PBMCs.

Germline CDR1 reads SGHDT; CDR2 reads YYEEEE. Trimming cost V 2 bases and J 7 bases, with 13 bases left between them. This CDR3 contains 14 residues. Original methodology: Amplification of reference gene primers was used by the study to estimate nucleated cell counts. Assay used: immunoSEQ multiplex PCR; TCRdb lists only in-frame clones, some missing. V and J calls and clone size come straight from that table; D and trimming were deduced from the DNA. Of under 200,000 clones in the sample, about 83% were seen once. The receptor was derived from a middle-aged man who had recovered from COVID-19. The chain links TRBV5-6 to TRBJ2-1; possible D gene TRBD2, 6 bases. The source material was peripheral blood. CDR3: CASSLTGVGNEQFF. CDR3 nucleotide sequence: TGTGCCAGCAGCTTAACGGGAGTAGGTAATGAGCAGTTCTTC.